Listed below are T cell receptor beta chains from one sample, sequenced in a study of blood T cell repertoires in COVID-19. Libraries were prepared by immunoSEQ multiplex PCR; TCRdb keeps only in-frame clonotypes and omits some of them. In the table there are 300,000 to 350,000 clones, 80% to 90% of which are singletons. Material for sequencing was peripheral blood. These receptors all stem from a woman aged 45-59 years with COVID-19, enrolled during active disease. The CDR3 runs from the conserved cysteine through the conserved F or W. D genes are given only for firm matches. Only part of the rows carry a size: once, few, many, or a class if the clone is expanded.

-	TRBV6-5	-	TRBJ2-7	CASKPRDTSYEQYF	TGTGCCAGCAAACCCCGGGACACCTCCTACGAGCAGTACTTC
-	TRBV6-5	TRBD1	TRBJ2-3	CASSPTGDTDTQYF	TGTGCCAGCAGCCCGACAGGGGACACAGATACGCAGTATTTT
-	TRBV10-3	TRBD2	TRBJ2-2	CAIKGSGDTGELFF	TGTGCCATCAAGGGTAGCGGGGACACCGGGGAGCTGTTTTTT
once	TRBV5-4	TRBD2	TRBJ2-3	CASSRGLAGGDTQYF	TGTGCCAGCAGCAGGGGACTAGCGGGAGGAGATACGCAGTATTTT
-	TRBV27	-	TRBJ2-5	CASSDSPPYQETQYF	TGTGCCAGCAGTGACAGCCCCCCATACCAAGAGACCCAGTACTTC
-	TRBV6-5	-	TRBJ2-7	CASSRGRDEQYF	TGTGCCAGCAGCAGGGGACGCGACGAGCAGTACTTC
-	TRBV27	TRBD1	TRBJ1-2	CASSPRQGTNYGYTF	TGTGCCAGCAGCCCTCGACAGGGAACTAACTATGGCTACACCTTC
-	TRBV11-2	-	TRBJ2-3	CASSLDSTASNTQYF	TGTGCCAGCAGCTTAGATTCAACCGCTAGTAATACGCAGTATTTT
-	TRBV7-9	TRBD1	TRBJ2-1	CASTKTGGQYNEQFF	TGTGCCAGCACCAAGACAGGGGGTCAGTACAATGAGCAGTTCTTC
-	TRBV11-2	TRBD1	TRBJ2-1	CASSAGQGGYNEQFF	TGTGCCAGCAGCGCAGGACAGGGGGGATACAATGAGCAGTTCTTC
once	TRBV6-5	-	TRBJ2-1	CASSYSEGGRNNEQFF	TGTGCCAGCAGTTACTCGGAGGGTGGTCGGAACAATGAGCAGTTCTTC
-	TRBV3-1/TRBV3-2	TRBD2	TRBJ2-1	CASSQGARGDEFF	TGTGCCAGCAGCCAAGGTGCACGGGGGGATGAGTTCTTC
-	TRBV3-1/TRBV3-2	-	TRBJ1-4	CASSQGVGEKLFF	TGTGCCAGCAGCCAGGGAGTGGGTGAAAAACTGTTTTTT
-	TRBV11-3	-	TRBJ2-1	CASTNQVTGSYNEQFF	TGTGCCAGCACCAATCAGGTGACAGGCTCCTACAATGAGCAGTTCTTC
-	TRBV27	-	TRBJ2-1	CASRDGPSYNEQFF	TGTGCCAGCAGAGATGGGCCCTCCTACAATGAGCAGTTCTTC
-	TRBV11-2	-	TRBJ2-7	CASRSSYEQYF	TGTGCCAGCAGGAGCTCCTACGAGCAGTACTTC
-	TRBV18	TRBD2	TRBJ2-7	CASSRKTSGSYEQYF	TGTGCCAGCTCACGAAAGACTAGCGGATCGTACGAGCAGTACTTC
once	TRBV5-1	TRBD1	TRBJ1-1	CASSRSRGLMNTEAFF	TGCGCCAGCAGCCGATCCAGGGGGTTGATGAACACTGAAGCTTTCTTT
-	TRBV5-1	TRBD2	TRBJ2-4	CASSLPGTSGKNIQYF	TGCGCCAGCAGCTTGCCCGGGACTAGCGGGAAAAACATTCAGTACTTC
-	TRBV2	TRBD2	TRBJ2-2	CASRGLANKAGELFF	TGTGCCAGCAGGGGACTAGCAAATAAGGCCGGGGAGCTGTTTTTT
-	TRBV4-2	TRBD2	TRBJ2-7	CASSQDEWASGTPSSYEQYF	TGTGCCAGCAGCCAAGATGAGTGGGCTAGCGGGACACCGAGCTCCTACGAGCAGTACTTC
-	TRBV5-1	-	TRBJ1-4	CASSLGGGGEKLFF	TGCGCCAGCAGCTTGGGAGGAGGTGGTGAAAAACTGTTTTTT
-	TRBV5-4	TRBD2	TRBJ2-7	CASSLAVTSGRPNEQYF	TGTGCCAGCAGCTTGGCCGTCACTAGCGGGAGACCAAACGAGCAGTACTTC
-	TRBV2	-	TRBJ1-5	CASTPRTSASLGNQPQHF	TGTGCCAGCACTCCTAGAACTTCGGCCTCCCTGGGCAATCAGCCCCAGCATTTT
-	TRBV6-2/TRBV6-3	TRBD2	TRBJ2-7	CASSSRGLATDYEQYF	TGTGCCAGCAGTTCCAGGGGACTAGCGACGGATTACGAGCAGTACTTC
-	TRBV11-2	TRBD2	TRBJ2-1	CASSSPDLAGVGNEQFF	TGTGCCAGCAGCTCGCCGGATCTAGCGGGAGTGGGTAATGAGCAGTTCTTC
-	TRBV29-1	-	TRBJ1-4	CSVAREDGEKLFF	TGCAGCGTTGCCAGGGAGGATGGAGAAAAACTGTTTTTT
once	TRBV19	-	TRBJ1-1	CASSIRAGQNTEAFF	TGTGCCAGTAGTATACGGGCAGGGCAGAACACTGAAGCTTTCTTT
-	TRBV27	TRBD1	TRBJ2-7	CASSYQGALGEQYF	TGTGCCAGCAGTTACCAGGGGGCGTTGGGTGAGCAGTACTTC
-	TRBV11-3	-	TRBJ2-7	CASSLDNEQYF	TGTGCCAGCAGCTTAGATAACGAGCAGTACTTC
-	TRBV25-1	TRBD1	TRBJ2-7	CASSEDIREQGGSYEQYF	TGTGCCAGCAGTGAAGACATAAGGGAACAGGGGGGTTCCTACGAGCAGTACTTC
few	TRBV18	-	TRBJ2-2	CASSPSQRNTGELFF	TGTGCCAGCTCACCCTCACAGAGGAACACCGGGGAGCTGTTTTTT
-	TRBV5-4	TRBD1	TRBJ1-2	CASSLRTGGDYGYTF	TGTGCCAGCAGCTTACGGACAGGGGGCGACTATGGCTACACCTTC
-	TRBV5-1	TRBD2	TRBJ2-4	CASRAGLGENIQYF	TGCGCCAGCAGGGCAGGACTAGGGGAGAACATTCAGTACTTC
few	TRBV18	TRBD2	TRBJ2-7	CASSSLGASGYSYEQYF	TGTGCCAGCTCATCCCTTGGGGCTAGCGGGTACTCCTACGAGCAGTACTTC
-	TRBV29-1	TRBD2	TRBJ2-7	CSAHSGGVYEQYF	TGCAGCGCTCATTCGGGAGGTGTCTACGAGCAGTACTTC
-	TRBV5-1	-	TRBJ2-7	CASSLQPSSYEQYF	TGCGCCAGCAGCCTACAGCCGAGCTCCTACGAGCAGTACTTC
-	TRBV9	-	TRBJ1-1	CASSASTTGSNTEAFF	TGTGCCAGCAGCGCCTCAACGACAGGTTCGAACACTGAAGCTTTCTTT
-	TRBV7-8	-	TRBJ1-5	CASSLAEGYSNQPQHF	TGTGCCAGCAGCTTAGCGGAGGGGTATAGCAATCAGCCCCAGCATTTT
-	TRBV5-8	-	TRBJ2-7	CASSPRGQRGQYF	TGTGCCAGCAGCCCCAGGGGTCAAAGGGGGCAGTACTTC
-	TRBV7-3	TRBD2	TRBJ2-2	CASSPHGGATGELFF	TGTGCCAGCAGCCCCCACGGGGGGGCCACCGGGGAGCTGTTTTTT